The next 31 T cell receptor beta chains were all read from a single sample in a study of cytomegalovirus exposure and HLA in healthy donors. Vbeta (60) and Jbeta (13) primers were used in the PCR. Profiled with immunoSEQ multiplex PCR; TCRdb holds only in-frame clones, not every one. The sample records about 130,000 clones, around 72% being singletons. The specimen sequenced was PBMCs. The origin of the receptors is a human donor in good health.

This clone was detected a few times. The rearrangement links TRBV28 to TRBJ1-4; TRBD1 matches at 7 bases. After removal of 5 bases from V and 3 bases from J, the junction contained 9 bases not matched to a gene. This CDR3 comprises 16 residues. Per the germline V gene, CDR1 is MDHEN and CDR2 is SYDVKM. The CDR3 here is CASSPTTGAPNEKLFF. CDR3 coding DNA: TGTGCCAGCAGTCCTACAACAGGGGCCCCTAATGAAAAACTGTTTTTT.

V gene TRBV6-5 combines with J gene TRBJ1-3; no clear D gene. The V end lost 5 bases, the J end lost 7 bases, and 12 bases lay between the germline ends. CDR3 length: 13 amino acids. Germline loops: CDR1 MNHEY, CDR2 SVGAGI. The DNA for the CDR3 is TGTGCCAGCAGTAACGAAATCCGGAACACCATATATTTT. Encoded protein: CASSNEIRNTIYF.

The CDR3 region has the DNA TGTGCCAGCAGCTTGGGGCAGGGGGTGTTTCAGCCCCAGCATTTT. Its protein product is CASSLGQGVFQPQHF. This chain links TRBV5-6 with TRBJ1-5, with 7 nucleotides matching TRBD1. V shed 0 bases, J shed 6 bases, and the junction held 6 bases outside the gene matches. The CDR3 consists of 15 residues. Germline CDR1 reads SGHDT; CDR2 reads YYEEEE.

The rearrangement uses TRBV2 and TRBJ2-7; 14 positions match TRBD2. Germline lookup yields CDR1 SNHLY and CDR2 FYNNEI. The CDR3 has 16 residues. V was clipped by 3 bases and J by 4 bases; unmatched bases: 5. CDR3: CASSDGTSGSRYEQYF. CDR3 coding DNA: TGTGCCAGCAGTGATGGGACTAGCGGGAGCCGATACGAGCAGTACTTC.

J is TRBJ1-3 and V is TRBV27, with D perhaps matching TRBD1 (5 bases). The CDR3 spans 13 residues. Germline V gene sequence: CDR1 MNHEY, CDR2 SMNVEV (reference sequence). V was trimmed by 4 bases and J by 3 bases, leaving 7 bases between them. The CDR3 sequence is CASSSGYGNTIYF. The CDR3 DNA reads TGTGCCAGCAGTTCAGGGTATGGAAACACCATATATTTT.

This chain's CDR3 is CASSVAPALAGGPPDTQYF. CDR3 bases: TGTGCCAGCAGCGTAGCCCCCGCACTAGCGGGAGGACCTCCGGATACGCAGTATTTT. The J gene is TRBJ2-3, the V gene TRBV9, with TRBD2 matching 12 bases. The CDR3 has 19 residues. Germline trimming cut 0 bases from V and 6 bases from J; bases unmatched to any gene: 14. Germline CDR1 SGDLS, CDR2 YYNGEE. The complete variable domain, with remaining parts taken from reference TRBV9 and TRBJ2-3, reads DSGVTQTPKHLITATGQRVTLRCSPRSGDLSVYWYQQSLDQGLQFLIQYYNGEERAKGNILERFSAQQFPDLHSELNLSSLELGDSALYFCASSVAPALAGGPPDTQYFGPGTRLTVL.

The genes are TRBV20-1 and TRBJ1-2; D is possibly TRBD1 (5 bases). From germline, CDR1 is DFQATT and CDR2 SNEGSKA (reference sequence). The length of the CDR3 is 11 residues. DNA of the CDR3: TGCATGGCGGGGGATAACTATGGCTACACCTTC. Protein product: CMAGDNYGYTF.

The gene calls are TRBV7-3 and TRBJ2-1; 9 nucleotides agree with TRBD2. Germline V gene lookup returns CDR1 SGHTA and CDR2 FQGTGA. Unmatched junction bases numbered 5, after V lost 5 bases and J lost 6 bases. This CDR3 is built from 14 residues. As DNA, the CDR3 is TGTGCCAGCAGCCGTAGCGGGAGAAGCAATGAGCAGTTCTTC. It encodes CASSRSGRSNEQFF.

This chain's CDR3 is CASTGTATGELFF. DNA of the CDR3: TGTGCCAGCACCGGGACAGCCACCGGGGAGCTGTTTTTT. The chain couples TRBV27 to TRBJ2-2; TRBD1 aligns across 7 bases. V was clipped by 7 bases and J by 4 bases; unmatched bases: 3. Germline V gives CDR1 MNHEY, CDR2 SMNVEV (reference sequence). The CDR3 is made up of 13 amino acids.

This chain uses TRBV7-2 with TRBJ1-1, with D possibly being TRBD1 (5 bases). Germline CDR1 SGHTA, CDR2 FQGNSA. The CDR3 runs 13 residues. V lost 2 bases to trimming and J lost 5 bases, with 9 bases between them. CDR3 nucleotides: TGTGCCAGCAGCTTATGGGGGAGGACTGAAGCTTTCTTT. The encoded protein is CASSLWGRTEAFF. The variable domain in full, completed from reference TRBV7-2 and TRBJ1-1, reads GAGVSQSPSNKVTEKGKDVELRCDPISGHTALYWYRQSLGQGLEFLIYFQGNSAPDKSGLPSDRFSAERTGGSVSTLTIQRTQQEDSAVYLCASSLWGRTEAFFGQGTRLTVV.

This clone appeared once. The genes are TRBV28 and TRBJ2-7; 7 bases map to TRBD1. From germline, CDR1 is MDHEN and CDR2 SYDVKM. The J segment lost 4 bases and the V segment lost 7 bases, leaving 13 bases of the junction unmatched. The CDR3 sequence is 15 residues long. This chain's CDR3 is CASTTSQDRWYEQYF. The DNA of the CDR3 is TGTGCCAGCACCACCTCCCAGGACAGGTGGTACGAGCAGTACTTC.

This sequence joins TRBV19 and TRBJ1-4, with no clear D. The V and J ends lost 5 bases and 6 bases respectively, with 10 bases between them. This CDR3 has 13 amino acids. From germline, CDR1 is LNHDA and CDR2 SQIVND (reference sequence). The CDR3 region is CASSLPPDEKLFF. The CDR3 DNA reads as TGTGCCAGTAGTCTCCCCCCGGATGAAAAACTGTTTTTT.

The rearrangement uses TRBV7-6 and TRBJ2-3; possible D gene TRBD1, 6 bases. The V gene lost 5 bases and the J gene lost 2 bases, with 23 bases spanning the gap. This CDR3 has 18 amino acids. Germline CDR1 is SGHVS and CDR2 is FNYEAQ. This CDR3 reads CASSPRVAGGQPTDTQYF. CDR3 coding DNA: TGTGCCAGCAGCCCTCGGGTAGCAGGCGGACAGCCCACAGATACGCAGTATTTT.

This clone appeared once. This rearrangement joins TRBV28 to TRBJ2-4; D not certain. CDR3 length: 15 amino acids. Germline loops: CDR1 MDHEN, CDR2 SYDVKM. Trimming pared 10 bases from V and 0 bases from J, leaving 16 bases between. Here the CDR3 reads CATTAQDLAKNIQYF. CDR3 bases: TGTGCCACCACGGCACAAGACTTAGCCAAAAACATTCAGTACTTC.

This chain's CDR3 is CASSESGLAGVYEQYF. Here the CDR3 DNA reads TGCGCCAGCAGTGAGTCCGGTCTAGCGGGGGTTTACGAGCAGTACTTC. The rearrangement joins TRBV10-2 to TRBJ2-7; 10 bases are shared with TRBD2. J gave up 4 bases and V 0 bases, and 6 bases lay outside the gene matches. Germline lookup yields CDR1 WSHSY and CDR2 SAAADI. The CDR3 totals 16 residues.

This clone was picked up a small number of times. CDR3 sequence reads: CASSRTVNTEAFF. The CDR3 nucleotides are TGTGCCAGCTCAAGGACAGTGAACACTGAAGCTTTCTTT. The V gene is TRBV18, the J gene TRBJ1-1; D is possibly TRBD1 (6 bases). With 5 bases removed from V and 0 bases from J, the gap between germline ends came to 7 bases. Germline CDR1 reads KGHSH; CDR2 reads LQKENI. CDR3 length equals 13 residues. Together with reference TRBV18 and TRBJ1-1, the CDR3 gives the full variable domain: NAGVMQNPRHLVRRRGQEARLRCSPMKGHSHVYWYRQLPEEGLKFMVYLQKENIIDESGMPKERFSAEFPKEGPSILRIQQVVRGDSAAYFCASSRTVNTEAFFGQGTRLTVV.

The rearrangement joins TRBV2 to TRBJ1-1, with D unclear. The CDR3 contains 14 residues. The germline CDR1 and CDR2 sequences are SNHLY and FYNNEI. Trimming removed 8 bases at V and 5 bases at J, with 18 bases between. The CDR3 sequence: CASGPERVWTEAFF. CDR3 sequence (DNA): TGTGCCAGCGGGCCGGAGAGGGTTTGGACTGAAGCTTTCTTT. The full variable domain, rest sourced from reference TRBV2 and TRBJ1-1, is EPEVTQTPSHQVTQMGQEVILRCVPISNHLYFYWYRQILGQKVEFLVSFYNNEISEKSEIFDDQFSVERPDGSNFTLKIRSTKLEDSAMYFCASGPERVWTEAFFGQGTRLTVV.

The genes are TRBV27 and TRBJ2-3, with 12 bases that match TRBD2. Germline lookup yields CDR1 MNHEY and CDR2 SMNVEV (reference sequence). V lost 6 bases, J lost 3 bases, and 7 bases stayed unmatched. CDR3 length: 16 residues. CDR3 coding DNA: TGTGCCAGCAGAATTCTAGCGGGAGGGGGTACAGATACGCAGTATTTT. Its translation: CASRILAGGGTDTQYF.

The chain links TRBV29-1 to TRBJ2-3; D may be TRBD2 (6 bases). Germline CDR1 is SQVTM and CDR2 is ANQGSEA. The CDR3 runs 15 residues. V lost 5 bases to trimming and J lost 0 bases, with 15 bases between them. The CDR3 is CSVRISGFSTDTQYF. The CDR3 nucleotides are TGCAGCGTTCGCATTAGCGGCTTCAGCACAGATACGCAGTATTTT.

J is TRBJ2-1 and V is TRBV7-2; 14 bases map to TRBD2. The germline CDR1 and CDR2 sequences are SGHTA and FQGNSA. The CDR3 has 16 residues. Unmatched junction bases numbered 6, after V lost 5 bases and J lost 6 bases. The CDR3 coding sequence is TGTGCCAGCAGCCCAGCCGGACTAGCGGGGGGCAATGAGCAGTTCTTC. This codes for CASSPAGLAGGNEQFF.

The sample holds a few counts of this clone. The rearrangement links TRBV27 to TRBJ1-4, with a possible D match to TRBD1 (5 bases). Per germline, CDR1 MNHEY and CDR2 SMNVEV (reference sequence). V gave up 8 bases and J gave up 5 bases, with 12 bases separating them. The CDR3 consists of 13 residues. CDR3 nucleotide sequence: TGTGCCAGCCAAATGGGGCCAAATGAAAAACTGTTTTTT. Translation: CASQMGPNEKLFF.

This sequence joins TRBV7-9 and TRBJ2-3; D is uncertain. The length of the CDR3 is 14 residues. V lost 4 bases and J lost 6, with 14 bases in between. Germline V gene sequence: CDR1 SEHNR, CDR2 FQNEAQ (reference sequence). The CDR3 DNA follows: TGTGCCAGCAGCTCACCCCCACAAGTCGATACGCAGTATTTT. It translates to CASSSPPQVDTQYF.

The chain joins TRBV30 to TRBJ2-1; D remains ambiguous. V lost 5 bases and J lost 0, with 11 bases in between. This CDR3 is 14 amino acids long. The germline V gene has CDR1 GTSNPN and CDR2 SVGIG (reference sequence). The CDR3 sequence: CAWDSGSSYNEQFF. In DNA form, the CDR3 reads TGTGCCTGGGATTCGGGTAGCTCCTACAATGAGCAGTTCTTC.

This clone came up a few times. This rearrangement joins TRBV4-2 to TRBJ2-3; TRBD2 matches at 9 bases. Germline values: CDR1 LGHNA, CDR2 YNFKEQ. CDR3 size: 14 residues. Unmatched junction bases numbered 1, after V lost 2 bases and J lost 4 bases. DNA of the CDR3: TGTGCCAGCAGCCAAAAGCGGGAGGCAGATACGCAGTATTTT. Residues: CASSQKREADTQYF.

The chain recombines TRBV7-6 with TRBJ1-4, with 8 positions matching TRBD1. This CDR3 is 19 amino acids long. Germline-derived CDR1 and CDR2 are SGHVS and FNYEAQ. V gave up 1 base and J gave up 4 bases; unmatched junction bases: 14. The CDR3 bases are TGTGCCAGCAGCTTAGTCTCTTTATTCCAGGGGGCTTTTAATGAAAAACTGTTTTTT. Its translation is CASSLVSLFQGAFNEKLFF. Using reference TRBV7-6 and TRBJ1-4 for the parts outside the CDR3, the full variable domain is GAGVSQSPRYKVTKRGQDVALRCDPISGHVSLYWYRQALGQGPEFLTYFNYEAQQDKSGLPNDRFSAERPEGSISTLTIQRTEQRDSAMYRCASSLVSLFQGAFNEKLFFGSGTQLSVL.

V usage is TRBV7-2 and J usage is TRBJ1-1; D call uncertain. Germline V gene lookup returns CDR1 SGHTA and CDR2 FQGNSA. V gave up 1 base and J gave up 4 bases, with 13 bases separating them. This CDR3 has 15 residues. The CDR3 nucleotides are TGTGCCAGCAGCTTAGTAGGAGGAAGTGCCACTGAAGCTTTCTTT. Translating it yields CASSLVGGSATEAFF.

Written as DNA, the CDR3 is TGTGCCAGCAGTTCAGGGGGCGAGCAGTACTTC. Translating it yields CASSSGGEQYF. This chain links TRBV27 with TRBJ2-7; 7 bases are shared with TRBD1. The CDR3 sequence is 11 residues long. V shed 4 bases and J 6 bases; nucleotides not matched to a gene: 0. Per germline, CDR1 MNHEY and CDR2 SMNVEV (reference sequence).

The rearrangement joins TRBV4-2 to TRBJ1-2; D possibly corresponds to TRBD1 (5 bases). Germline V CDR1 and CDR2: LGHNA, YNFKEQ. Between the trimmed V and J ends, which lost 1 base and 8 bases, there was a span of 11 bases. CDR3 length: 13 residues. In nucleotides, the CDR3 is TGTGCCAGCAGCCAAGTGTCGGGGGAAGGCTACACCTTC. This sequence encodes CASSQVSGEGYTF.

The CDR3 sequence: CASSELAGNTGELFF. The DNA of the CDR3 is TGTGCCAGTAGTGAACTAGCGGGAAACACCGGGGAGCTGTTTTTT. This rearrangement joins TRBV19 to TRBJ2-2, with 10 bases identical to TRBD2. V lost 5 bases and J lost 2; bases outside the gene matches: 2. The CDR3 covers 15 residues. CDR1 LNHDA and CDR2 SQIVND come from the germline V gene (reference sequence).

The chain is built from TRBV9 and TRBJ2-7; TRBD1 aligns across 8 bases. The CDR3 covers 15 residues. V gave up 0 bases and J gave up 2 bases; unmatched junction bases: 4. Germline V lookup: CDR1 SGDLS, CDR2 YYNGEE. In nucleotides, the CDR3 is TGTGCCAGCAGCGTAGGTGGACAGGGCGCCTACGAGCAGTACTTC. Its translation is CASSVGGQGAYEQYF.

This chain uses TRBV6-5 with TRBJ2-5, with D unclear. Germline V gene lookup returns CDR1 MNHEY and CDR2 SVGAGI. With 5 bases removed from V and 5 bases from J, the gap between germline ends came to 9 bases. This CDR3 has 12 amino acids. CDR3 amino acids: CASSEALETQYF. The CDR3 DNA is TGTGCCAGCAGTGAAGCACTGGAGACCCAGTACTTC.